The following is a TCR beta chain sequence with its context. Its specificity is unknown. Deep was the level used in running the assay. Template for every sorted-subset replicate PCR totaled about 200 ng DNA, some 30,000 T cell genomes. Clones were read by immunoSEQ multiplex PCR, and TCRdb kept only the in-frame ones, dropping some. The sample contains over 2,000,000 clones, over 85% of which appear only once. The data derive from a study of shared clonotypes between healthy human individuals. Study-wide points: Clonotype sharing among donors likely depends on sequencing depth. Few donors limited the genetic and exposure-history diversity represented.

Germline V gives CDR1 SGHRS, CDR2 YFSETQ. This CDR3 comprises 16 residues. With V trimmed by 4 bases and J by 0 bases, 10 bases remained unmatched. CD45RO-negative, CCR7-selected cells formed the naive CD8 fraction, which excluded terminally differentiated effector memory CD45RA+ cells. The clonotype comes from a man aged 18 to 35 in good health. Some clones in this sample may be carry-over from other donors' samples. The chain carries TRBV5-1 and TRBJ2-7; 7 bases map to TRBD1. Sequenced input: naive CD8+ T cells from PBMCs. Here the CDR3 reads CASSLGLGGASYEQYF. CDR3 nucleotides: TGCGCCAGCAGCCTGGGGTTAGGGGGCGCCTCCTACGAGCAGTACTTC.